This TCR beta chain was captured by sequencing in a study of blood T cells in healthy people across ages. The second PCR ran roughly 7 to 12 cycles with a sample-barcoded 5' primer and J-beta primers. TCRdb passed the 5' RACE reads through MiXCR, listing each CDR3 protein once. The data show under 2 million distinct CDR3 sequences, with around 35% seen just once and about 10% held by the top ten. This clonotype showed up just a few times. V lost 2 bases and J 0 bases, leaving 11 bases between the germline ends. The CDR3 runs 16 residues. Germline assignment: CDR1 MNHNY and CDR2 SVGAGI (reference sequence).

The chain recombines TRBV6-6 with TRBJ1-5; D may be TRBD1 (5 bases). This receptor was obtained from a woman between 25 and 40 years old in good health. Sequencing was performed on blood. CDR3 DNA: TGTGCCAGCAGTTACCGCACAGGTAGTAGCAATCAGCCCCAGCATTTT. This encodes CASSYRTGSSNQPQHF.